This T cell receptor (beta chain) is from a study of radiotherapy plus CTLA-4 blockade in lung cancer. At the level of the study: Patients showed objective responses in roughly 18% of cases and disease control in more than 25%.

Some clones are missing from TCRdb's copy, which holds only in-frame ones; the method was immunoSEQ multiplex PCR. The sample records tens of thousands of clones, more than 70% being singletons. The CDR3 covers 15 residues. The trim removed 4 bases at V and 3 bases at J, leaving 8 bases unmatched. Germline CDR1 MNHNS, CDR2 SASEGT. Enrolled patients, whose metastatic non-small-cell lung cancer was chemo-refractory, received focal radiation plus CTLA-4 blockade with ipilimumab. Concerning this clone itself: Its target is unknown.

The study's findings and limits: Peripheral blood showed expansion of tumor-derived TCR clones after radiotherapy and ipilimumab. Reports identified early blood T cell clone dynamics, with interferon-beta, as the best response predictor.

This specimen consisted of peripheral blood, obtained from a patient treated with radiotherapy plus ipilimumab. This clonotype was obtained from a human donor with non-small cell lung cancer that progressed on radiotherapy plus ipilimumab. The gene calls are TRBV6-1 and TRBJ2-5; TRBD1 matches at 7 bases. The CDR3 DNA reads as TGTGCCAGCAGTGGATTAGGGACAGTTGAAGAGACCCAGTACTTC. Its translation: CASSGLGTVEETQYF.